This TCR beta chain was obtained from a study of blood T cell repertoires in COVID-19. This clone came up a few times. Libraries were prepared by immunoSEQ multiplex PCR; TCRdb keeps only in-frame clonotypes and omits some of them. The sample yields around 60,000 clones, roughly 86% seen once. The CDR3 contains 15 residues. Germline V gene sequence: CDR1 LGHNA, CDR2 YNFKEQ. V was shortened by 2 bases and J by 4 bases, with 14 bases between the two germline ends. This sequence was found in a man aged 45-60 years with active COVID-19. The V gene is TRBV4-2, the J gene TRBJ1-2, with a possible D match to TRBD1 (5 bases). The sequencing sample was made of peripheral blood. CDR3 in DNA: TGTGCCAGCAGCCAACTCAAAGGGGTGGTCTATGGCTACACCTTC. It yields the protein CASSQLKGVVYGYTF.